These T cell receptor beta chains were read from a single sample in a study of glioma-infiltrating T cells after dendritic cell vaccination. Clones were sequenced by immunoSEQ multiplex PCR, and TCRdb holds only the in-frame ones, with some missing. The data hold 30,000 to 40,000 clones, with about 80% observed a single time. Sequenced here: blood, sampled before dendritic cell vaccination. These TCRs come from a human donor with glioblastoma. Both conserved end residues are part of each CDR3. For some rows the clone size is stated as once, few or many, or as a class when expanded; others skip it.

-	TRBV19	TRBJ2-7	CASSIGGTGVEQYF
-	TRBV5-1	TRBJ1-2	CASSSGTSYNGYGYTF
-	TRBV7-2	TRBJ2-3	CASQGHLSTDTQYF
-	TRBV19	TRBJ2-3	CASSILSQGGGTDTQYF
-	TRBV4-1	TRBJ1-1	CASSQTGVNTEAFF
-	TRBV11-3	TRBJ2-1	CASSFGRGLLNEQFF
-	TRBV5-1	TRBJ2-1	CASSPRLAGGNNEQFF
-	TRBV27	TRBJ2-5	CASSFTGEQETQYF
-	TRBV5-1	TRBJ2-2	CASRPGLTNTGELFF
-	TRBV5-1	TRBJ2-3	CASSLAGTSGTDTQYF
-	TRBV4-2	TRBJ2-1	CASSHGGSNNEQFF
-	TRBV9	TRBJ2-3	CASSVGGGGTDTQYF
-	TRBV29-1	TRBJ2-7	CSVGGGSSYEQYF
once	TRBV25-1	TRBJ1-2	CASSNGGEWGYTF
once	TRBV4-1	TRBJ1-1	CASSRGPTGDTEAFF
-	TRBV11-2	TRBJ2-3	CASSSFAGEGNTQYF
-	TRBV5-1	TRBJ2-5	CASSREATGSETQYF
-	TRBV16	TRBJ1-2	CASSQLDRGNYGYTF
-	TRBV6-5	TRBJ1-1	CASSSTPGRNTEAFF
once	TRBV29-1	TRBJ2-1	CSVEDSGLAYNEQFF
-	TRBV18	TRBJ2-2	CASSPTTGIDTGELFF
-	TRBV9	TRBJ2-5	CASSVGGVNGQETQYF
few	TRBV27	TRBJ1-2	CASSYLRTRTGVYVYGYTF
-	TRBV19	TRBJ1-2	CASTLGRGYGYTF
-	TRBV27	TRBJ2-7	CASSPGPGGEQYF
-	TRBV10-3	TRBJ2-7	CAISEYGQGFGEQYF
-	TRBV7-2	TRBJ1-6	CASSLDRGTGNNSPLHF
-	TRBV29-1	TRBJ2-3	CSVSGDRDTDTQYF
-	TRBV9	TRBJ1-2	CASSALDRDYGYTF
-	TRBV27	TRBJ2-3	CASSLGRGRRDTQYF
-	TRBV7-2	TRBJ2-2	CASRRLAGVNTGELFF